The sequence of this TCR beta chain was determined in a study of T cells in Graves' hyperthyroidism and ophthalmopathy. The study's findings and limits: Blood also held most thyroid clonotypes expanded beyond 0.001.

This clonotype was detected ten times or more. No antigen is known for it. This clone may be a read error of a much larger clone one base away. There were TCR beta CDR3 regions amplified from RNA transcripts. HTBI primers were the set used in a first-round RT-PCR of the TCR CDR3. TCRdb called the multiplex PCR reads again in MiXCR, with one record for every CDR3 protein. Found here are 700,000 to 950,000 distinct CDR3 sequences, roughly a third of them singletons; the top ten hold more than 25%. Researchers barred patients who had uncontrolled infection, other autoimmune disease, pregnancy or lactation. Cells are PBMCs isolated from more than 8.5 ml of fresh blood. This receptor was taken from a woman aged 35 to 49 with Graves' hyperthyroidism. The sequenced sample consisted of blood.

The CDR3, as DNA: TGTGCCAGCAGTTGGGTGAACACTGAAGCTTTCTTT. Protein sequence: CASSWVNTEAFF. The J gene is TRBJ1-1, the V gene TRBV7-2; D gene ambiguous. The V gene's germline CDR1 is SGHTA and CDR2 FQGNSA. This CDR3 region has 12 residues. The germline V and J ends were trimmed by 6 bases and 0 bases, with 5 bases remaining between them. The full variable domain, its missing parts supplied by reference TRBV7-2 and TRBJ1-1, is GAGVSQSPSNKVTEKGKDVELRCDPISGHTALYWYRQSLGQGLEFLIYFQGNSAPDKSGLPSDRFSAERTGGSVSTLTIQRTQQEDSAVYLCASSWVNTEAFFGQGTRLTVV.